One and the same sample provided the 20 T cell receptor beta chains below, sequenced in a study of response to subunit inactivated influenza vaccine. Via MiXCR, TCRdb re-called the RT-PCR reads, giving one row per CDR3 protein. Among more than 200,000 distinct CDR3 sequences listed, 12% were seen once. The source was non-naive T cells sorted from PBMCs, collected less than 15 days before vaccination. All receptors come from a man aged 50 to 59 who received an inactivated influenza vaccine.

This clonotype has only a few counts. The chain links TRBV12-3 or TRBV12-4 to TRBJ2-1, with D perhaps TRBD2 (7 bases). V was pared by 7 bases and J by 6 bases, with 19 bases between. The CDR3 totals 15 residues. The CDR3 loop is CASTPRGRVTNEQFF. As DNA, the CDR3 is TGTGCCAGCACCCCTAGGGGGAGGGTCACCAATGAGCAGTTCTTC.

This clonotype was observed a handful of times. The V and J genes are TRBV7-9 and TRBJ1-3; TRBD1 might be the D (6 bases). This CDR3 region has 17 residues. Germline CDR1 is SEHNR and CDR2 is FQNEAQ (reference sequence). V shed 3 bases and J shed 0 bases, with 15 bases lying between them. The chain's CDR3 is CASSFPDSENSGNTIYF. The CDR3 DNA reads as TGTGCCAGCAGCTTCCCGGACAGCGAAAACTCTGGAAACACCATATATTTT. The entire variable domain, with the rest obtained from reference TRBV7-9 and TRBJ1-3, is as follows: DTGVSQNPRHKITKRGQNVTFRCDPISEHNRLYWYRQTLGQGPEFLTYFQNEAQLEKSRLLSDRFSAERPKGSFSTLEIQRTEQGDSAMYLCASSFPDSENSGNTIYFGEGSWLTVV.

This clonotype occurred a few times. V gene TRBV6-1 combines with J gene TRBJ1-5; 7 bases map to TRBD1. Trimming took 6 bases from V and 5 from J; bases not matched to a gene: 7. CDR1 is MNHNS and CDR2 is SASEGT in the germline V gene. The CDR3 loop spans 14 amino acids. The CDR3 loop reads CASSPGTAYQPQHF. CDR3 bases: TGTGCCAGCAGCCCCGGGACAGCCTATCAGCCCCAGCATTTT.

This clonotype was recorded a few times. No conserved phenylalanine or tryptophan ends this CDR3, so it is likely a read error. The DNA is left out, because the CDR3 cannot be placed on it with certainty; the CDR3 is given as TCRdb lists it. The chain is built from TRBV6-6 and TRBJ2-7; TRBD1 is the table's D call, not checked against the DNA. Both ends counted, the CDR3 spans 12 residues. The V gene's germline CDR1 is MNHNY and CDR2 SVGAGI (reference sequence). The CDR3 here is CASRSGTGTLLI.

This clonotype was observed a handful of times. The chain employs TRBV5-1 and TRBJ2-7; perhaps TRBD2 as D (6 bases). Germline V gene data show CDR1 as SGHRS and CDR2 as YFSETQ. Trimming cost V 0 bases and J 3 bases, with 10 bases left between them. The CDR3 spans 14 residues. The CDR3 protein is CASSLGGLFYEQYF. The CDR3, as DNA: TGCGCCAGCAGCTTGGGGGGACTCTTCTACGAGCAGTACTTC.

In this sample, this clonotype turned up a few times. The rearrangement links TRBV9 to TRBJ2-1, with D unresolved. V was shortened by 4 bases and J by 0 bases, with 11 bases between the two germline ends. This CDR3 region has 15 residues. Germline V gene lookup returns CDR1 SGDLS and CDR2 YYNGEE. CDR3 bases: TGTGCCAGCAGCCCCACACCCATCTCCTACAATGAGCAGTTCTTC. This codes for CASSPTPISYNEQFF.

The gene calls are TRBV20-1 and TRBJ1-1, with D tentatively TRBD1 (5 bases). Germline V lookup: CDR1 DFQATT, CDR2 SNEGSKA (reference sequence). CDR3 length: 14 residues. The V end lost 5 bases, the J end lost 8 bases, and 21 bases lay between the germline ends. In DNA, the CDR3 is TGCAGTGCTGACCCCCCGGTGGGGGACCGGGAAGCTTTCTTT. It codes for CSADPPVGDREAFF.

This clonotype showed up just a few times. Compared with germline, one end of the junction differs, possibly owing to a read error. The rearrangement joins TRBV9 to TRBJ1-6; no definite D call. Germline-derived CDR1 and CDR2 are SGDLS and YYNGEE. This CDR3 is 17 amino acids long. This CDR3 is CASSVDAGISHNSPLHF. The CDR3 nucleotides read TGTGCCAGCAGCGTAGACGCGGGGATCTCCCATAATTCACCCCTCCACTTT.

This chain joins TRBV21-1 and TRBJ2-4; TRBD2, the D gene given by the table, was not confirmed from the DNA. TRBV21-1 is given as a pseudogene. CDR3 length: 15 amino acids. CDR3 DNA: TGTGCCATCAGCAAAGCGAGGACTAGCGGGAGTCGTGGGGCGTTC. It translates to CAISKARTSGSRGAF.

This clonotype was counted only a few times. CDR3 sequence reads: CASSFPAREQYF. The CDR3 nucleotides are TGTGCCAGCAGCTTCCCCGCGCGTGAGCAGTACTTC. V and J are TRBV7-2 and TRBJ2-7; D is unresolved. Trimming stripped 3 bases from V and 7 bases from J, with 10 bases between. The CDR3 spans 12 residues. Germline lookup yields CDR1 SGHTA and CDR2 FQGNSA. The full variable domain, completed using reference TRBV7-2 and TRBJ2-7, is GAGVSQSPSNKVTEKGKDVELRCDPISGHTALYWYRQSLGQGLEFLIYFQGNSAPDKSGLPSDRFSAERTGGSVSTLTIQRTQQEDSAVYLCASSFPAREQYFGPGTRLTVT.

Only a few counts were recorded for this clonotype. Written as DNA, the CDR3 is TGTGCCAGCAGCTTATCCCGGAATTCCTACGAGCAGTACTTC. It codes for CASSLSRNSYEQYF. V is TRBV7-2 and J is TRBJ2-7, with no clear D. The V end lost 2 bases, the J end lost 1 base, and 9 bases lay between the germline ends. The CDR3 runs to 14 residues. Per the germline V gene, CDR1 is SGHTA and CDR2 is FQGNSA.

In this sample, this clonotype turned up many times. The genes are TRBV9 and TRBJ2-1; D gene ambiguous. The CDR3 has 17 amino acids. V lost 0 bases to trimming and J lost 0 bases, with 13 bases between them. In germline, CDR1 is SGDLS, CDR2 YYNGEE. This chain's CDR3 is CASSVGLTGSSYNEQFF. The CDR3, as DNA: TGTGCCAGCAGCGTAGGACTGACCGGAAGCTCCTACAATGAGCAGTTCTTC.

Only a few counts were recorded for this clonotype. In nucleotides, the CDR3 is TGCGCCAGCACCCCAGGGGGGAGGAACACCGGGGAGCTGTTTTTT. This gives the protein CASTPGGRNTGELFF. V gene TRBV5-1 combines with J gene TRBJ2-2, with D possibly matching TRBD1 (7 bases). CDR1 is SGHRS, CDR2 YFSETQ, per germline. The CDR3 has 15 amino acids. Deletions cut 6 bases from V and 1 base from J, with 13 bases between.

This sequence joins TRBV7-9 and TRBJ2-5; D is perhaps TRBD1 (6 bases). The V end lost 4 bases, the J end lost 3 bases, and 12 bases lay between the germline ends. The germline CDR1 and CDR2 sequences are SEHNR and FQNEAQ (reference sequence). The CDR3 totals 14 residues. The CDR3 loop reads CASSSPGQKETQYF. The DNA for the CDR3 is TGTGCCAGCAGCTCACCGGGACAAAAAGAGACCCAGTACTTC.

This clonotype was seen at least ten times. The chain has TRBV7-8 and TRBJ2-3, with D possibly being TRBD1 (5 bases). CDR1 and CDR2 (germline): SGHVS, FQNEAQ. With 1 base removed from V and 3 bases from J, the gap between germline ends came to 11 bases. The CDR3 runs 15 residues. CDR3 in DNA: TGTGCCAGCAGCTTAGGATCAGGGCGGACAGATACGCAGTATTTT. It translates to CASSLGSGRTDTQYF. The complete variable domain, with remaining parts taken from reference TRBV7-8 and TRBJ2-3, reads GAGVSQSPRYKVAKRGQDVALRCDPISGHVSLFWYQQALGQGPEFLTYFQNEAQLDKSGLPSDRFFAERPEGSVSTLKIQRTQQEDSAVYLCASSLGSGRTDTQYFGPGTRLTVL.

The DNA for the CDR3 is TGTGCCAGCAGCCGCCCGCGCCAACCACAGGGTGGCACAGATACGCAGTATTTT. It specifies CASSRPRQPQGGTDTQYF. This chain links TRBV11-2 with TRBJ2-3; D is perhaps TRBD1 (6 bases). The CDR3 totals 18 residues. Germline loops: CDR1 SGHAT, CDR2 FQNNGV. V gave up 5 bases and J gave up 1 base, with 22 bases separating them.

The chain is built from TRBV7-2 and TRBJ2-7; D is possibly TRBD1 (6 bases). The V gene lost 5 bases and the J gene lost 2 bases, with 16 bases spanning the gap. The V gene's germline CDR1 is SGHTA and CDR2 FQGNSA. The CDR3 has 15 amino acids. CDR3 coding DNA: TGTGCCAGCAGCCAGGACCGGGACAAAACCTACGAGCAGTACTTC. It yields the protein CASSQDRDKTYEQYF.

This clonotype was counted a few times. The rearrangement joins TRBV10-3 to TRBJ1-1; no clear D. The CDR3 has 15 residues. Germline-derived CDR1 and CDR2 are ENHRY and SYGVKD. Trimming cost V 0 bases and J 5 bases, with 13 bases left between them. The CDR3 nucleotides read TGTGCCATCAGTGAGTCGCCCGGAAGCGGGACTGAAGCTTTCTTT. Its translation: CAISESPGSGTEAFF.

This clonotype was observed a handful of times. This chain links TRBV7-2 with TRBJ1-3; D is unclear. The ends were cut back, 5 bases at V and 0 bases at J, with 8 bases in the middle. CDR3 length equals 14 residues. In germline, CDR1 is SGHTA, CDR2 FQGNSA. Here the CDR3 reads CASSPVSSGNTIYF. DNA for the CDR3: TGTGCCAGCAGCCCGGTTAGCTCTGGAAACACCATATATTTT.

CDR3 protein: CASRQLAGIDEQFF. The CDR3 DNA follows: TGTGCCAGCAGGCAACTAGCGGGAATCGATGAGCAGTTCTTC. This chain links TRBV27 with TRBJ2-1; 10 nucleotides match TRBD2. V lost 6 bases, J lost 8 bases, and 7 bases stayed unmatched. The CDR3 has 14 residues. Germline loops: CDR1 MNHEY, CDR2 SMNVEV (reference sequence).